The sample holds many counts of the clone carrying this TCR beta chain. cDNA synthesis used the whole RNA isolate, giving expressed TCRB sequences. TCRdb's copy holds only in-frame clones and misses some; the assay was immunoSEQ multiplex PCR. The sample carries around 140,000 clones, less than 10% recorded once. The sample is drawn from a study of beta chain features in type 1 diabetes. Study as a whole: Across all samples, roughly 98,000,000 sorted cells were examined.

One heparinised blood draw averaging about 120 mL was given by each donor. Researchers reported sorting CD4+ naive, central memory, regulatory and stem cell-like memory cells via CD45RO/CCR7/CD25/CD127/CD95/CD27. Trimming removed 3 bases from V and 8 bases from J, with 23 bases in between. The CDR3 runs to 16 residues. Germline CDR1 reads SGHDT; CDR2 reads YYEEEE. The sequenced sample was central memory CD4+ T cells from blood. The rearrangement uses TRBV5-6 and TRBJ1-2; D unresolved. The TCR sequence derives from a woman aged 35 to 49 in good health. The CDR3, as DNA: TGTGCCAGCAGCTCCGTCCCCGACCCCCGGGTTGCGGGCTACACCTTC. Protein: CASSSVPDPRVAGYTF.